This TCR beta chain is drawn from a study of shared clonotypes between healthy human individuals. Whole-study results and caveats: Having only a few donors restricted how much genetic and exposure-history diversity was captured.

Several immunoSEQ 96-well plates shared each subset's DNA, each plate a replicate. Clones were sequenced by immunoSEQ multiplex PCR, and TCRdb holds only the in-frame ones, with some missing. The profile shows over a million clones, approximately 80% of them singletons. Germline lookup yields CDR1 KGHSH and CDR2 LQKENI. The J segment lost 1 base and the V segment lost 5 bases, leaving 4 bases of the junction unmatched. The CDR3 totals 15 residues. For this clone: No antigen is known for it.

This TCR was recovered from a man younger than 35 in good health. Some clones in this sample may be carry-over from other donors' samples. The V call is TRBV18, the J call TRBJ1-3; 8 bases agree with TRBD1. Sequenced material: memory CD4+ T cells from PBMCs. Stated subset: CD45RA-negative fraction. CDR3 protein: CASSGQGRSGNTIYF. The CDR3 region has the DNA TGTGCCAGCTCAGGACAGGGAAGGTCTGGAAACACCATATATTTT. Together with reference TRBV18 and TRBJ1-3, the CDR3 gives the full variable domain: NAGVMQNPRHLVRRRGQEARLRCSPMKGHSHVYWYRQLPEEGLKFMVYLQKENIIDESGMPKERFSAEFPKEGPSILRIQQVVRGDSAAYFCASSGQGRSGNTIYFGEGSWLTVV.